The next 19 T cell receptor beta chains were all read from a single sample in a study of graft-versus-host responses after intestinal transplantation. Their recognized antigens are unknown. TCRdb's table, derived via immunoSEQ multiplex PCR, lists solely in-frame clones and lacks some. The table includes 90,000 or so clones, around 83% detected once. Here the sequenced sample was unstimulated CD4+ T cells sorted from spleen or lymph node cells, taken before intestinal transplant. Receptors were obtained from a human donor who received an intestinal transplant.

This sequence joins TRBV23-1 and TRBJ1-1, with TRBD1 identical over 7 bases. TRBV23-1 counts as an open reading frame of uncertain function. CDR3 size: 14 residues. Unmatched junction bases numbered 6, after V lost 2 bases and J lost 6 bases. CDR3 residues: CASSQNDRAPEAFF. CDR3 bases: TGCGCCAGCAGTCAAAACGACAGGGCCCCTGAAGCTTTCTTT.

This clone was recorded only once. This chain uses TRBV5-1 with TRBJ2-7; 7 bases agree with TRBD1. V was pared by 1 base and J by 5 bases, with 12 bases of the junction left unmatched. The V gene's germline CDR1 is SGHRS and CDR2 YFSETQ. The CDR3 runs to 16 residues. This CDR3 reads CASSLPDGTTGDEQYF. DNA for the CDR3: TGCGCCAGCAGCTTGCCCGACGGAACAACAGGGGACGAGCAGTACTTC.

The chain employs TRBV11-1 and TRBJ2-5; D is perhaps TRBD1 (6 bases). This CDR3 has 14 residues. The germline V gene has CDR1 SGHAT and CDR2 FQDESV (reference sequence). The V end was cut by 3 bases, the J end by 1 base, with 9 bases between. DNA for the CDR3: TGTGCCAGCAGCTTCGGACAGAGCCAAGAGACCCAGTACTTC. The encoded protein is CASSFGQSQETQYF.

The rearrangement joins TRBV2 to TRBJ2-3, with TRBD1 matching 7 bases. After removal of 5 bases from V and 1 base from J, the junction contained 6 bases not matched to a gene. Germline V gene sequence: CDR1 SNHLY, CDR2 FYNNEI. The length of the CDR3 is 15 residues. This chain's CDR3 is CASSLDREGTDTQYF. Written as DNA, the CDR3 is TGTGCCAGCAGTCTTGACAGGGAAGGCACAGATACGCAGTATTTT.

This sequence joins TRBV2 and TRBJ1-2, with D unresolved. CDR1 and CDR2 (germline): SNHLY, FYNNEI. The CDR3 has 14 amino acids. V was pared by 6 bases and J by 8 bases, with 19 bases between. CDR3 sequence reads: CASRSPSSVLGYTF. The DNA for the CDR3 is TGTGCCAGCAGGTCGCCAAGCTCGGTCTTAGGCTACACCTTC.

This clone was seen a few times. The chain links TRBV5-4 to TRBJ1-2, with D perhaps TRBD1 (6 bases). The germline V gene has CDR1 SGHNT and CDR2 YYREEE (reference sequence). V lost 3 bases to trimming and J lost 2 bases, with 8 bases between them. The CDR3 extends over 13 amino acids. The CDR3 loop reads CASSSGENYGYTF. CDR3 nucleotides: TGTGCCAGCAGCTCAGGGGAGAACTATGGCTACACCTTC.

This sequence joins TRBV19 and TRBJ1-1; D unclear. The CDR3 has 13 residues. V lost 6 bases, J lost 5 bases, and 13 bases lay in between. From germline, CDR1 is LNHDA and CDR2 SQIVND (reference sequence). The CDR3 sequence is CASSTQVGTEAFF. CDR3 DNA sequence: TGTGCCAGTAGCACCCAGGTGGGTACTGAAGCTTTCTTT.

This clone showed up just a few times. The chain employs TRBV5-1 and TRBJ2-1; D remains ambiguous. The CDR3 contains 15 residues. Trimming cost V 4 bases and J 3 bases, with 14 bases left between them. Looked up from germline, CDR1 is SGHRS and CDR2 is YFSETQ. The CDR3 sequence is CASSPGGSFYNEQFF. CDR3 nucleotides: TGCGCCAGCAGCCCTGGTGGTAGTTTCTACAATGAGCAGTTCTTC. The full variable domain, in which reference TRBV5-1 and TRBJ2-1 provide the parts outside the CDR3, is KAGVTQTPRYLIKTRGQQVTLSCSPISGHRSVSWYQQTPGQGLQFLFEYFSETQRNKGNFPGRFSGRQFSNSRSEMNVSTLELGDSALYLCASSPGGSFYNEQFFGPGTRLTVL.

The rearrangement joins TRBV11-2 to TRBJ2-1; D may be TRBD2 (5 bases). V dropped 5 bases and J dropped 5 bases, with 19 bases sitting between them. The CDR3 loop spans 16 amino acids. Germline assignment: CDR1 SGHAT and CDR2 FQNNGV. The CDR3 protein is CASSGRASPGNNEQFF. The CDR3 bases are TGTGCCAGCAGCGGCCGGGCTAGTCCGGGAAACAATGAGCAGTTCTTC.

The CDR3, as DNA: TGCGCCAGCAGCTTGGATCAGAACACTGAAGCTTTCTTT. Translating it yields CASSLDQNTEAFF. V gene TRBV5-1 combines with J gene TRBJ1-1; D uncertain. From germline, CDR1 is SGHRS and CDR2 YFSETQ. Trimming pared 0 bases from V and 1 base from J, leaving 4 bases between. The CDR3 consists of 13 residues.

CDR3 DNA sequence: TGCGCCAGCAGTCATGACGGAGCTACACCCCTCCACTTT. It specifies CASSHDGATPLHF. This chain connects TRBV5-1 to TRBJ1-6; no firm D call. Deletions cut 5 bases from V and 11 bases from J, with 14 bases between. The germline V gene encodes CDR1 SGHRS and CDR2 YFSETQ. CDR3 size: 13 residues.

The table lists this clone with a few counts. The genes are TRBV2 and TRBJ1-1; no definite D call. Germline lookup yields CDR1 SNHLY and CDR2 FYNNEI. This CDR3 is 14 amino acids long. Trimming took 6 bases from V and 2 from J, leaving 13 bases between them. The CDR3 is CASSLSPYNTEAFF. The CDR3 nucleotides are TGTGCCAGCAGCCTCTCCCCCTATAACACTGAAGCTTTCTTT.

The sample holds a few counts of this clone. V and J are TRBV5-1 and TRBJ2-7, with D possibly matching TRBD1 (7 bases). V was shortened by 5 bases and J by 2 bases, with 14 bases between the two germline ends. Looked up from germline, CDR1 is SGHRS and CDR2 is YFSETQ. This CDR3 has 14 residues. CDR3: CASSQIRGAYEQYF. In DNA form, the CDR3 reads TGCGCCAGCAGTCAAATCAGGGGGGCCTACGAGCAGTACTTC.

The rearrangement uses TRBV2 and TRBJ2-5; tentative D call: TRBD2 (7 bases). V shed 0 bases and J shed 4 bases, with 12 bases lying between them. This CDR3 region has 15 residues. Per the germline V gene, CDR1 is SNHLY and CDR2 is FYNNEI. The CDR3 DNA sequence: TGTGCCAGCAGTGAAGCGTGGGGGGGGCGAGAGACCCAGTACTTC. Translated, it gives CASSEAWGGRETQYF.

The DNA for the CDR3 is TGTGCCAGCAGCTTGGAGGTCCTTAGCGGGAGGGGAAGTGAGCAGTACTTC. Its translation: CASSLEVLSGRGSEQYF. V gene TRBV5-6 combines with J gene TRBJ2-7; 11 bases align to TRBD2. Germline CDR1 and CDR2: SGHDT and YYEEEE. This CDR3 is built from 17 residues. V lost 0 bases to trimming and J lost 7 bases; unmatched junction nucleotides: 12. The entire variable domain, with the rest obtained from reference TRBV5-6 and TRBJ2-7, is as follows: DAGVTQSPTHLIKTRGQQVTLRCSPKSGHDTVSWYQQALGQGPQFIFQYYEEEERQRGNFPDRFSGHQFPNYSSELNVNALLLGDSALYLCASSLEVLSGRGSEQYFGPGTRLTVT.

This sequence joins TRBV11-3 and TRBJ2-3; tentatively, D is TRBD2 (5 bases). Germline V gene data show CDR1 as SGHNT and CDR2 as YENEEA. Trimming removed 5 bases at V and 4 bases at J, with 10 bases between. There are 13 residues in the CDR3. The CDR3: CASSVSGADTQYF. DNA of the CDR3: TGTGCCAGCAGCGTATCCGGGGCAGATACGCAGTATTTT.

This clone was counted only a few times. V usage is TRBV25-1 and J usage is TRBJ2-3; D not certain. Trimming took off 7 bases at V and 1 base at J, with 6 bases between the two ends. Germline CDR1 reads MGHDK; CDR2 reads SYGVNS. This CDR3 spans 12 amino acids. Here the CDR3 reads CASNRGTDTQYF. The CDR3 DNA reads TGTGCCAGCAATAGAGGCACAGATACGCAGTATTTT. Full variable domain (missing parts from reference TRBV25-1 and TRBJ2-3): EADIYQTPRYLVIGTGKKITLECSQTMGHDKMYWYQQDPGMELHLIHYSYGVNSTEKGDLSSESTVSRIRTEHFPLTLESARPSHTSQYLCASNRGTDTQYFGPGTRLTVL.

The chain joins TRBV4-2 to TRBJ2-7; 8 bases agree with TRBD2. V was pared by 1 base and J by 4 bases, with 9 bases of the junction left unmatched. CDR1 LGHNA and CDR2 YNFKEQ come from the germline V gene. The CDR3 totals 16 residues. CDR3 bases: TGTGCCAGCAGCCAAGTCCGGGGGGGCTTTATTTACGAGCAGTACTTC. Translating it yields CASSQVRGGFIYEQYF.

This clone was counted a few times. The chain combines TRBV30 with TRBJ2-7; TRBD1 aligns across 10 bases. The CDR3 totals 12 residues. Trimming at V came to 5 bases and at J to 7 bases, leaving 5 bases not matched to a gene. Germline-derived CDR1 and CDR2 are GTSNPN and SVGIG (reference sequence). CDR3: CAWGQGGIEQYF. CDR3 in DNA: TGTGCCTGGGGACAGGGGGGGATAGAGCAGTACTTC.